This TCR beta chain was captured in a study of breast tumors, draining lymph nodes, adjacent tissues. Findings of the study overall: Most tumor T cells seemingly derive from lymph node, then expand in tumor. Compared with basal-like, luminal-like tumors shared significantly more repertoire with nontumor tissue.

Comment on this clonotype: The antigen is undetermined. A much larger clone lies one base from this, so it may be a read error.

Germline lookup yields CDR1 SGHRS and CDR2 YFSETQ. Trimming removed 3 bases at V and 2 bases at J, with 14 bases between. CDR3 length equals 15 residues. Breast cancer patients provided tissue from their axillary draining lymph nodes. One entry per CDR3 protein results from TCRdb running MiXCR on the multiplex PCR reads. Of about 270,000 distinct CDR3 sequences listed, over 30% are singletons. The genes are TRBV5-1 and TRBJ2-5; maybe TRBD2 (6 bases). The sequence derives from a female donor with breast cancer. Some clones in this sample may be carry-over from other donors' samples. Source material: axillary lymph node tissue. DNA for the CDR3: TGCGCCAGCAGCTGGGGGGACTGGAATCAAGAGACCCAGTACTTC. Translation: CASSWGDWNQETQYF. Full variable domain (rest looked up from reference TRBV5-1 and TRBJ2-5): KAGVTQTPRYLIKTRGQQVTLSCSPISGHRSVSWYQQTPGQGLQFLFEYFSETQRNKGNFPGRFSGRQFSNSRSEMNVSTLELGDSALYLCASSWGDWNQETQYFGPGTRLLVL.